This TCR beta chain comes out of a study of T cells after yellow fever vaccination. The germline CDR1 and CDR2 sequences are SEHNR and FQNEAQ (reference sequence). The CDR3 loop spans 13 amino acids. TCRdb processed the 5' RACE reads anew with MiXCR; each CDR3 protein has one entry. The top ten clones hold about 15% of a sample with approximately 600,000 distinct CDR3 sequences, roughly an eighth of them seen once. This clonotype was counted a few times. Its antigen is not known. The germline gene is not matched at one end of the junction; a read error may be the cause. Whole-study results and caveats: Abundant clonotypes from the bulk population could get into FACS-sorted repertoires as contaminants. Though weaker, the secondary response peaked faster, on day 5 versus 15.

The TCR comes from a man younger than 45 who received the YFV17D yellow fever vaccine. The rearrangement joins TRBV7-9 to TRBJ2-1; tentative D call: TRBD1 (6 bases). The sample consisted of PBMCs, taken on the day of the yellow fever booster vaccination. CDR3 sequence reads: CASSLASGTPPLF. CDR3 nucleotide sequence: TGTGCCAGCAGCTTAGCATCCGGGACACCACCCCTATTC.